This T cell receptor beta chain was recovered during a study of technical replicates of blood from a handful of donors. Sequenced by immunoSEQ multiplex PCR; TCRdb stores in-frame clones only, minus some. The table includes tens of thousands of clones, around nine tenths detected once. This clone was picked up one time. This CDR3 has 14 residues. Germline V gives CDR1 LGHNA, CDR2 YSLEER. With 1 base removed from V and 1 base from J, the gap between germline ends came to 6 bases. The genes are TRBV4-3 and TRBJ2-3; D remains ambiguous. This TCR was sampled from a human donor in good health. Some clones in this sample may be carry-over from other donors' samples. Sequenced material: PBMCs. The CDR3 here is CASSQAFGTDTQYF. As DNA, the CDR3 is TGCGCCAGCAGCCAAGCGTTCGGCACAGATACGCAGTATTTT.